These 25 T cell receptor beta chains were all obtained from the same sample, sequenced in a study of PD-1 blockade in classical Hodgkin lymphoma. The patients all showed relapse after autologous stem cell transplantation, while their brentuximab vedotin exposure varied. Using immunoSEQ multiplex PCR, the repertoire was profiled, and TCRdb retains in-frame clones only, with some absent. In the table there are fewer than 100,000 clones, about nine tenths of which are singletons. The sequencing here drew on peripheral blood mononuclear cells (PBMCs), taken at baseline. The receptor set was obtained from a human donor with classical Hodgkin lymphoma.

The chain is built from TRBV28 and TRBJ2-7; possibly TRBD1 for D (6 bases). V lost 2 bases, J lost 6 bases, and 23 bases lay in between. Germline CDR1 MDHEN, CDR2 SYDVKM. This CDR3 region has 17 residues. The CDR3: CASSLRLAGVAVGEQYF. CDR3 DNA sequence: TGTGCCAGCAGTTTACGCCTCGCAGGGGTGGCGGTTGGCGAGCAGTACTTC.

The DNA of the CDR3 is TGTGCCAGCACTCAGGGACTTTCCACAGATACGCAGTATTTT. Protein product: CASTQGLSTDTQYF. The chain recombines TRBV25-1 with TRBJ2-3; tentatively, D is TRBD2 (6 bases). The CDR3 covers 14 residues. V lost 7 bases and J 2 bases, leaving 13 bases between the germline ends. From germline, CDR1 is MGHDK and CDR2 SYGVNS.

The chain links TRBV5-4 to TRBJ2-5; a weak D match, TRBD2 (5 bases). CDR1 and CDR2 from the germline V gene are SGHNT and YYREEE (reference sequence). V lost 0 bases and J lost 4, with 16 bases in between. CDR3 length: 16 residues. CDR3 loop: CASSLVGIAYRETQYF. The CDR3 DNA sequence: TGTGCCAGCAGCTTGGTAGGCATAGCGTATAGAGAGACCCAGTACTTC.

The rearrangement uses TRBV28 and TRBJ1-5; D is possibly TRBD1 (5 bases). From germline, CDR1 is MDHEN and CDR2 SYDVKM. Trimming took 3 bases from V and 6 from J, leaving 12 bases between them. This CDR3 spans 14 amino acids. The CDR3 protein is CASSFGGAGQPQHF. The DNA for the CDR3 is TGTGCCAGCAGTTTCGGTGGGGCAGGTCAGCCCCAGCATTTT.

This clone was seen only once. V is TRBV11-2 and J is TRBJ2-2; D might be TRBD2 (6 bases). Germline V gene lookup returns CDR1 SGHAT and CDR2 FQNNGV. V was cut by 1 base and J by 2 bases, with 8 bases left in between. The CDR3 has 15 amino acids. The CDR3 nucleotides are TGTGCCAGCAGCTTAGGCGGGAAAAACACCGGGGAGCTGTTTTTT. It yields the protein CASSLGGKNTGELFF.

The CDR3 region has the DNA TGTGCCAGCAGCTCCGCATCGTCGGAGACGGGACAGGGGGGCTACGAGCAGTACTTC. Its translation is CASSSASSETGQGGYEQYF. The chain joins TRBV12-1 to TRBJ2-7; no DNA check was done on the table's D call, TRBD1. TRBV12-1 is a recognized pseudogene. The length of the CDR3 is 19 residues.

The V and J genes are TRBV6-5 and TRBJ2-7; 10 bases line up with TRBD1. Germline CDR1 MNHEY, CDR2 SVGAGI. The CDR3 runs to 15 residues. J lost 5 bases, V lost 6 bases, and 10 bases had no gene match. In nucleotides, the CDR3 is TGTGCCAGCAGACGAACCGGGACAGGGGCGCACGAGCAGTACTTC. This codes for CASRRTGTGAHEQYF.

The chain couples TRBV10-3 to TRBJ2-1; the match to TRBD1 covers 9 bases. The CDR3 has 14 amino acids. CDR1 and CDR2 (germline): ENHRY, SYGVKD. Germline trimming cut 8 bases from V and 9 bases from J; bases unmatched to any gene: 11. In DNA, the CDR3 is TGTGCCATCGACCGGGACAGGGCGTCGGGTGAGCAGTTCTTC. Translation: CAIDRDRASGEQFF.

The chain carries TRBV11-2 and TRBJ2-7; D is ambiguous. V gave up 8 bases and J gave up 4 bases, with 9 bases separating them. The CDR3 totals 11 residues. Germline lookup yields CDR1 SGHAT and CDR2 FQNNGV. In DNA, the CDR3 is TGTGCCAGCGTGGTGGGGTACGAGCAGTACTTC. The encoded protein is CASVVGYEQYF.

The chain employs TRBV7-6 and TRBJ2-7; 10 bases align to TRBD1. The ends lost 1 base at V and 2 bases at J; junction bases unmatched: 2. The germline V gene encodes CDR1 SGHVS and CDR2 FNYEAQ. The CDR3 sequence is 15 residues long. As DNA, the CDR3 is TGTGCCAGCAGCTTAGAGACAGGGGGCACCTACGAGCAGTACTTC. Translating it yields CASSLETGGTYEQYF. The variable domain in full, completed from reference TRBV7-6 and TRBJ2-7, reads GAGVSQSPRYKVTKRGQDVALRCDPISGHVSLYWYRQALGQGPEFLTYFNYEAQQDKSGLPNDRFSAERPEGSISTLTIQRTEQRDSAMYRCASSLETGGTYEQYFGPGTRLTVT.

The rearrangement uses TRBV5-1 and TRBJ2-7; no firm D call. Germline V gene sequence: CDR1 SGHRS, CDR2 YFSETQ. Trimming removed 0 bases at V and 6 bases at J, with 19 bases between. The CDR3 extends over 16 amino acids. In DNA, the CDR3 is TGCGCCAGCAGCTTGGATTTCGGCAACCCCGCAGGCGAGCAGTACTTC. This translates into CASSLDFGNPAGEQYF.

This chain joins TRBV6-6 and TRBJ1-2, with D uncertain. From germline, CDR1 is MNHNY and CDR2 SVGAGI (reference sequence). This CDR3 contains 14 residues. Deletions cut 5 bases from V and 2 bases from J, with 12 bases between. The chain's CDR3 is CASSTPRQNYGYTF. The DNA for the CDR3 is TGTGCCAGCAGTACCCCCAGGCAGAACTATGGCTACACCTTC.

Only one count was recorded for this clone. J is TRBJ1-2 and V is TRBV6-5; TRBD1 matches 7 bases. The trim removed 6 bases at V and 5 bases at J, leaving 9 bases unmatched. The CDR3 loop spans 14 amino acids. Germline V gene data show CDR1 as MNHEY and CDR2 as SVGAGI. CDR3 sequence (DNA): TGTGCCAGCAGCTCTCCGGCAGGGGGGTATGGCTACACCTTC. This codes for CASSSPAGGYGYTF.

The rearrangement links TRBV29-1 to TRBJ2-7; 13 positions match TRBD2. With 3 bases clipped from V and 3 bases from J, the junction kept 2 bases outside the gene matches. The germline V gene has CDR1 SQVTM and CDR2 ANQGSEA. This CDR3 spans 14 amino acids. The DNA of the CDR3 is TGCAGCGTTGAGGGGACTAGCGGGAACTACGAGCAGTACTTC. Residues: CSVEGTSGNYEQYF.

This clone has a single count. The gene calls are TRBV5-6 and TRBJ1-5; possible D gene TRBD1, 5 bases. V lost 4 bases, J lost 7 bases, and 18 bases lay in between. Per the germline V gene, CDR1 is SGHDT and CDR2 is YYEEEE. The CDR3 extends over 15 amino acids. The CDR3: CASSPRQFGGQPQHF. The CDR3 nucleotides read TGTGCCAGCAGCCCGAGACAGTTTGGGGGGCAGCCCCAGCATTTT.

The CDR3 loop is CASSYSPSGPPDTQYF. CDR3 nucleotide sequence: TGTGCCAGCAGTTACTCGCCTAGCGGGCCTCCAGATACGCAGTATTTT. The J gene is TRBJ2-3, the V gene TRBV6-6; 8 bases line up with TRBD2. Germline V gene sequence: CDR1 MNHNY, CDR2 SVGAGI (reference sequence). The CDR3 totals 16 residues. Losses at the gene ends were 0 bases for V and 4 bases for J; bases not matched to a gene: 6.

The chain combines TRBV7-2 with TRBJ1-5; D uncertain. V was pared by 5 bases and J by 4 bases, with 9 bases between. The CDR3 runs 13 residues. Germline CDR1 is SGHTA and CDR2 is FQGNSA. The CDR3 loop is CASSANPNQPQHF. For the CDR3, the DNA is TGTGCCAGCAGCGCCAATCCGAATCAGCCCCAGCATTTT.

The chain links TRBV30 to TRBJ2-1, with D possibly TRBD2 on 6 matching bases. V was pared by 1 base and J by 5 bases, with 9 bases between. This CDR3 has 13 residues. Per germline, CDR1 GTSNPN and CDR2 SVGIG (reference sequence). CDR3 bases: TGTGCCTGGAGTGCCGGGAGACACAATGAGCAGTTCTTC. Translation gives CAWSAGRHNEQFF.

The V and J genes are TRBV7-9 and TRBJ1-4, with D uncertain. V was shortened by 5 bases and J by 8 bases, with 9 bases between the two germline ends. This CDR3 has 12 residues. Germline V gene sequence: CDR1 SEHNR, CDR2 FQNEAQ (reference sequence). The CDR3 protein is CASSREAEKLFF. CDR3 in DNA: TGTGCCAGCAGCAGGGAGGCGGAAAAACTGTTTTTT.

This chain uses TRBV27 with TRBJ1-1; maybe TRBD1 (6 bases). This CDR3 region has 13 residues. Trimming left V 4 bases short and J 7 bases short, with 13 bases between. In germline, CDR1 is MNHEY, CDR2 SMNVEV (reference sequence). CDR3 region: CASSSQGLDEAFF. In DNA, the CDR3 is TGTGCCAGCAGTTCACAGGGATTGGATGAAGCTTTCTTT.

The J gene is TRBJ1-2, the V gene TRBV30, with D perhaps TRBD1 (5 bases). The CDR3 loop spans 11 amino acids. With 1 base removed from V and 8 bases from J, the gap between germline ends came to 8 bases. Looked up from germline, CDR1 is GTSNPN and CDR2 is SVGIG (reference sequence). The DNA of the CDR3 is TGTGCCTGGAGTGAAGGGGTGGGCTACACCTTC. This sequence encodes CAWSEGVGYTF.

CDR3: CAWSVFVNEKLFF. The CDR3 DNA sequence: TGTGCCTGGAGTGTATTTGTTAATGAAAAACTGTTTTTT. The chain links TRBV30 to TRBJ1-4; D unclear. Germline assignment: CDR1 GTSNPN and CDR2 SVGIG (reference sequence). The V and J ends lost 0 bases and 4 bases respectively, with 6 bases between them. The CDR3 runs 13 residues. The variable domain in full, completed from reference TRBV30 and TRBJ1-4, reads SQTIHQWPATLVQPVGSPLSLECTVEGTSNPNLYWYRQAAGRGLQLLFYSVGIGQISSEVPQNLSASRPQDRQFILSSKKLLLSDSGFYLCAWSVFVNEKLFFGSGTQLSVL.

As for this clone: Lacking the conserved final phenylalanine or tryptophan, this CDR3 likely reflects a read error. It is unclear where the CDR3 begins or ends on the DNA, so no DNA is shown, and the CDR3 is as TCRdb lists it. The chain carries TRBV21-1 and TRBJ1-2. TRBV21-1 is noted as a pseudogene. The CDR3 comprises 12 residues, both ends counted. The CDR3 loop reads CASSKVRKVYLI.

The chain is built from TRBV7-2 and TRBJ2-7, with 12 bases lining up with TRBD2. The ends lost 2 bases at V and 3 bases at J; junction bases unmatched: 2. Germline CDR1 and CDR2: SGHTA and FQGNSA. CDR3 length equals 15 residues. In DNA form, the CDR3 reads TGTGCCAGCAGCTTAAGACTAGCGGGGGACTACGAGCAGTACTTC. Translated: CASSLRLAGDYEQYF.

CDR3 loop: CASSPIRGLNTEAFF. In nucleotides, the CDR3 is TGTGCCAGCAGCCCAATTAGGGGTTTGAACACTGAAGCTTTCTTT. The V and J genes are TRBV5-4 and TRBJ1-1; the D gene is possibly TRBD1 (5 bases). Per germline, CDR1 SGHNT and CDR2 YYREEE (reference sequence). Trimming left V 4 bases short and J 0 bases short, with 13 bases between. The CDR3 is made up of 15 amino acids.